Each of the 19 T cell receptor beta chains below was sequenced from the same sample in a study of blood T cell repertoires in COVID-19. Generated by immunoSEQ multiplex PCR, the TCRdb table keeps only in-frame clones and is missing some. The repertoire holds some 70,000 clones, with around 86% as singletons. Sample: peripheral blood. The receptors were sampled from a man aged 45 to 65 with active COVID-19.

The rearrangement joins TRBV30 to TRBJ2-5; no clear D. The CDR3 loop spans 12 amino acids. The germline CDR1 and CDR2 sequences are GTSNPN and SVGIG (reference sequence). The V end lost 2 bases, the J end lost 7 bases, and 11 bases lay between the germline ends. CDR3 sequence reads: CAWSSVFGTQYF. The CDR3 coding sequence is TGTGCCTGGAGTTCGGTATTCGGGACCCAGTACTTC.

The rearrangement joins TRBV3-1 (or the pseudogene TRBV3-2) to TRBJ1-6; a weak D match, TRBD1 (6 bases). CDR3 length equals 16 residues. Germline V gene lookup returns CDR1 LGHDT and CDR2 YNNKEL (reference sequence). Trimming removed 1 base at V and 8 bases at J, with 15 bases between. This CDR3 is CASSQGTGQRYSPLHF. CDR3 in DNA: TGTGCCAGCAGCCAAGGGACCGGACAGAGATATTCACCCCTCCACTTT.

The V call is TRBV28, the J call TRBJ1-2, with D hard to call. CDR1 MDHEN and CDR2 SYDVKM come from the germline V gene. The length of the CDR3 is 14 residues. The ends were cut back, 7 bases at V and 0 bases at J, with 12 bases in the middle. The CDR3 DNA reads TGTGCCAGCAAAGAGGGCTTAGCTAACTATGGCTACACCTTC. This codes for CASKEGLANYGYTF.

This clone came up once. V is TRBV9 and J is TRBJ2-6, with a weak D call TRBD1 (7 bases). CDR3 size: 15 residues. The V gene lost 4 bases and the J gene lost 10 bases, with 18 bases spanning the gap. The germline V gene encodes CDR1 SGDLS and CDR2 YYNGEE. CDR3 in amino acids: CASSPGGFPGNVLTF. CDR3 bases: TGTGCCAGCAGCCCAGGGGGGTTTCCCGGAAACGTCCTGACTTTC.

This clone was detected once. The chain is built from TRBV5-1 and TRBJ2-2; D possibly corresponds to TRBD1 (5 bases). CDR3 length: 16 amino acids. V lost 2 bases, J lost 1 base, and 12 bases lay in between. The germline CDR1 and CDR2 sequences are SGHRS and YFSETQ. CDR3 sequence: CASSLSRVVNTGELFF. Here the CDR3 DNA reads TGCGCCAGCAGCTTAAGCAGGGTCGTGAACACCGGGGAGCTGTTTTTT.

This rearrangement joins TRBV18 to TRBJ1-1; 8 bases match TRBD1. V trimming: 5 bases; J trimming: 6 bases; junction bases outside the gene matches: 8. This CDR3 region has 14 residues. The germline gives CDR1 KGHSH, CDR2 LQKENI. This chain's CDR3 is CASSSDRGSPEAFF. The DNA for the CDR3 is TGTGCCAGCTCATCAGACAGGGGAAGCCCTGAAGCTTTCTTT.

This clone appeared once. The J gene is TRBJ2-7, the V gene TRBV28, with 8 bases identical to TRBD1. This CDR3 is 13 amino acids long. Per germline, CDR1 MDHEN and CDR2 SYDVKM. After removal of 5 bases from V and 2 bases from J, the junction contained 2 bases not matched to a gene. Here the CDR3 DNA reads TGTGCCAGCAGTCAACAGGGGGCCTACGAGCAGTACTTC. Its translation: CASSQQGAYEQYF.

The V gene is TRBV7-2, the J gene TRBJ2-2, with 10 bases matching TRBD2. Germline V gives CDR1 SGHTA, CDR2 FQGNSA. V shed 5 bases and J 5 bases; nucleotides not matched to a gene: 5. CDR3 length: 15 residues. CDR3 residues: CASSRTSGETGELFF. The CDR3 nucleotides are TGTGCCAGCAGCCGGACTAGCGGAGAAACCGGGGAGCTGTTTTTT.

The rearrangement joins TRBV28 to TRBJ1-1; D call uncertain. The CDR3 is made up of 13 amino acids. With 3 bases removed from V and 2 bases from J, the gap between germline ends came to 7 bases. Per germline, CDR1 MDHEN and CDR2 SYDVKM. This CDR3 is CASSLRHNTEAFF. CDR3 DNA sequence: TGTGCCAGCAGTTTGAGACATAACACTGAAGCTTTCTTT.

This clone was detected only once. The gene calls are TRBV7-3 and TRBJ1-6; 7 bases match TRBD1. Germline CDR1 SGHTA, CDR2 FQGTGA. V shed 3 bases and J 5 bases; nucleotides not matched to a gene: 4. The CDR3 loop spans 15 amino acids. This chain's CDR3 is CASSFSGTDNSPLHF. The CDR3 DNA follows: TGTGCCAGCAGCTTCTCCGGGACAGATAATTCACCCCTCCACTTT. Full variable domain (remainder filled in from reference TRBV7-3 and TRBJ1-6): GAGVSQTPSNKVTEKGKYVELRCDPISGHTALYWYRQSLGQGPEFLIYFQGTGAADDSGLPNDRFFAVRPEGSVSTLKIQRTERGDSAVYLCASSFSGTDNSPLHFGNGTRLTVT.

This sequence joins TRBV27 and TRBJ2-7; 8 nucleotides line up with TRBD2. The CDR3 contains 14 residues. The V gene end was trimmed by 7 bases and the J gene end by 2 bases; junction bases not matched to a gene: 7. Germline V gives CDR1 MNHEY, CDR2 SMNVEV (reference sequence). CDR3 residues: CASIGLAGPYEQYF. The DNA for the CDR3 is TGTGCCAGCATAGGTCTAGCGGGCCCCTACGAGCAGTACTTC.

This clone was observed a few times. The CDR3 coding sequence is TGTGCCAGCAGCTTGGTAGGGACATCTAACTATGGCTACACCTTC. Protein product: CASSLVGTSNYGYTF. The gene calls are TRBV7-9 and TRBJ1-2; tentative D call: TRBD1 (6 bases). The V gene lost 3 bases and the J gene lost 0 bases, with 11 bases spanning the gap. The CDR3 contains 15 residues. Looked up from germline, CDR1 is SEHNR and CDR2 is FQNEAQ (reference sequence).

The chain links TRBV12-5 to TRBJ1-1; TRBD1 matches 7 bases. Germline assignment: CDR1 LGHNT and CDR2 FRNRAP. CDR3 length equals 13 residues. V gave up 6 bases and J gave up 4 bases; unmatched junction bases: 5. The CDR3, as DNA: TGTGCTAGTGGAGCGACAGGGACCACTGAAGCTTTCTTT. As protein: CASGATGTTEAFF.

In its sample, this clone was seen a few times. This chain's CDR3 is CASSSEAGNSYNSPLHF. In DNA, the CDR3 is TGTGCCAGCAGTTCCGAGGCGGGAAACTCCTATAATTCACCCCTCCACTTT. The chain couples TRBV27 to TRBJ1-6; D remains unclear. Deletions cut 4 bases from V and 0 bases from J, with 13 bases between. The CDR3 runs 17 residues. Germline V lookup: CDR1 MNHEY, CDR2 SMNVEV (reference sequence).

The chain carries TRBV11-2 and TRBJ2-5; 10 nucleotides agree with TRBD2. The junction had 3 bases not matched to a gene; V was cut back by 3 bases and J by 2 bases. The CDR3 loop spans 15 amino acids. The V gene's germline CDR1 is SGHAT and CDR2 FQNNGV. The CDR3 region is CASSFRAGGQETQYF. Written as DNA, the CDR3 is TGTGCCAGCAGCTTCAGAGCGGGGGGGCAAGAGACCCAGTACTTC.

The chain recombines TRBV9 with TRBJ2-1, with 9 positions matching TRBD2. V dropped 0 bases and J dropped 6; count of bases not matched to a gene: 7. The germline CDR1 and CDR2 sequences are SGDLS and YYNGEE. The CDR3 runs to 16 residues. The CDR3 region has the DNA TGTGCCAGCAGCGTAGAGGGAGCGGGGGGTACCAATGAGCAGTTCTTC. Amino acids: CASSVEGAGGTNEQFF.

CDR3 sequence reads: CASSPEGGPNEQFF. In DNA form, the CDR3 reads TGTGCCAGCAGCCCCGAGGGGGGGCCCAATGAGCAGTTCTTC. This sequence joins TRBV6-2 or TRBV6-3 and TRBJ2-1; TRBD2 is a possible D gene (7 bases). Trimming shortened V by 6 bases and J by 6 bases, and 15 bases separated the two germline ends. Germline loops: CDR1 MNHEY, CDR2 SVGEGT. The CDR3 runs 14 residues.

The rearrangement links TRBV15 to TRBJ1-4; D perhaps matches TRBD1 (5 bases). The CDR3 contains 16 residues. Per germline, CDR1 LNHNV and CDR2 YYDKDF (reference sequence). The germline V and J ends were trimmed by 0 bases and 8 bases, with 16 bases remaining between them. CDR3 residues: CATSRDRGRGTEKLFF. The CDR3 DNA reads TGTGCCACCAGCAGAGATCGCGGGAGAGGGACCGAAAAACTGTTTTTT.

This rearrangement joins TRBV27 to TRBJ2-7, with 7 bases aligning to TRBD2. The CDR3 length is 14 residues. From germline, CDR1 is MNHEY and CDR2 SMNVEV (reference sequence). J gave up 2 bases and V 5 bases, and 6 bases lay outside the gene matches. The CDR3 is CASSGGDWTYEQYF. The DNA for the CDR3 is TGTGCCAGCAGTGGGGGGGACTGGACCTACGAGCAGTACTTC.